The rows below give T cell receptor beta chains drawn from one sample of a study of shared clonotypes between healthy human individuals. Profiled with immunoSEQ multiplex PCR; TCRdb holds only in-frame clones, not every one. Seen here are about 1.1 million clones, 78% observed once, and the top ten hold roughly 0.62%. The sample taken for sequencing was memory CD4+ T cells from PBMCs. All receptors come from a man aged 18 to 29 in good health. Some clones in this sample may be carry-over from other donors' samples. Each CDR3 is given with its conserved first and last residue. The D gene is left open where the match is weak. The size field is filled for only some rows; it gives once, few, many or a size class.

CDR3aa,CDR3nt,j_gene,abundance,v_gene,d_gene
CASSPNEGFILAKNIQYF,TGCGCCAGCAGCCCAAACGAGGGATTTATTCTAGCCAAAAACATTCAGTACTTC,TRBJ2-4,.,TRBV5-1,.
CASSFTGGSGNTIYF,TGTGCCAGCAGCTTTACGGGAGGCTCTGGAAACACCATATATTTT,TRBJ1-3,.,TRBV7-2,.
CASSPATGVRTEAFF,TGTGCCAGCAGTCCCGCGACAGGGGTTCGCACTGAAGCTTTCTTT,TRBJ1-1,.,TRBV28,TRBD1
CASSIGGHTEAFF,TGTGCCAGTAGTATTGGCGGGCACACTGAAGCTTTCTTT,TRBJ1-1,.,TRBV19,.
CASSDFQGPFFQETQYF,TGTGCCAGCAGTGATTTCCAGGGTCCCTTTTTCCAAGAGACCCAGTACTTC,TRBJ2-5,once,TRBV2,.
CASLGVYEQYF,TGCGCCAGCTTGGGGGTCTACGAGCAGTACTTC,TRBJ2-7,.,TRBV10-2,.
CASQIDRGERTEAFF,TGTGCCAGCCAAATTGACAGGGGAGAGAGGACTGAAGCTTTCTTT,TRBJ1-1,.,TRBV18,TRBD1
CASSWTGAAETQYF,TGTGCCAGCAGCTGGACTGGGGCAGCCGAGACCCAGTACTTC,TRBJ2-5,.,TRBV7-9,.
CSVLPNSGTATGELFF,TGCAGCGTCCTCCCAAACAGCGGGACGGCCACCGGGGAGCTGTTTTTT,TRBJ2-2,.,TRBV29-1,TRBD2
CASSGQTGHSQPQHF,TGTGCCAGCAGTGGGCAGACAGGGCATAGTCAGCCCCAGCATTTT,TRBJ1-5,.,TRBV6-6,TRBD1
CASSLGGIGEKLFF,TGTGCCAGCAGCCTTGGAGGTATAGGAGAAAAACTGTTTTTT,TRBJ1-4,.,TRBV6-6,.
CASSPRQLGEKLFF,TGTGCCAGCTCACCACGGCAGCTCGGTGAAAAACTGTTTTTT,TRBJ1-4,few,TRBV18,.
CASSYGGTTNTGELFF,TGTGCCAGCAGTTATGGCGGGACAACGAACACCGGGGAGCTGTTTTTT,TRBJ2-2,.,TRBV5-5,.
CASSAGDTGELFF,TGTGCCAGCAGCGCGGGGGACACCGGGGAGCTGTTTTTT,TRBJ2-2,.,TRBV11-3,TRBD2
CASSSGTSPGETQYF,TGTGCCAGCAGCTCAGGGACTAGCCCTGGAGAGACCCAGTACTTC,TRBJ2-5,.,TRBV11-2,TRBD2